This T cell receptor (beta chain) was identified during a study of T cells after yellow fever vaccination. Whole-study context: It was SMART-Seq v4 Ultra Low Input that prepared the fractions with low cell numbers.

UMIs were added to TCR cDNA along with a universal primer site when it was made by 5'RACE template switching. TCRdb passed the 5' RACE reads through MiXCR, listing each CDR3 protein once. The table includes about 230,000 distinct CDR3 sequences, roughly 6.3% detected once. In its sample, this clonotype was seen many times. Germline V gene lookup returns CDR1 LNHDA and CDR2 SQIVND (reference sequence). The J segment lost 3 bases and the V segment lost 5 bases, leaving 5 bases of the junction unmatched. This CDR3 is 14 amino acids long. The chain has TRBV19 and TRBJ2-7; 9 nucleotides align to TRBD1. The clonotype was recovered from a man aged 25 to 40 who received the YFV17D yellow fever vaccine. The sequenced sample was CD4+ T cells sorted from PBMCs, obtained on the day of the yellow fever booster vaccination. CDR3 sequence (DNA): TGTGCCAGTAGTCTGGGACAGGGAGACTACGAGCAGTACTTC. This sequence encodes CASSLGQGDYEQYF.